This note documents a single TCR beta chain sequence. The data stem from a study of T cell responses to AZD1222 COVID-19 vaccine. Sequencing was performed with immunoSEQ multiplex PCR; in TCRdb, only in-frame clones are kept and a portion is missing. The sample includes over 110,000 clones, 85% to 95% of them seen just once. V was clipped by 6 bases and J by 4 bases, with 22 bases between them. In germline, CDR1 is LNHDA, CDR2 SQIVND (reference sequence). The CDR3 has 17 residues. The chain joins TRBV19 to TRBJ1-3; tentative D call: TRBD1 (5 bases). This specimen consisted of peripheral blood, obtained on day 0 of AZD1222 vaccination. This TCR derives from an adult in good health. DNA of the CDR3: TGTGCCAGTAGCCTCATGGGACGCTTTCTTTACGGAAACACCATATATTTT. As protein: CASSLMGRFLYGNTIYF.